Sequencing of this T cell receptor beta chain was carried out in a study of technical replicates of blood from several donors. In germline, CDR1 is WNHNN, CDR2 SYGVQD (reference sequence). The CDR3 extends over 14 amino acids. The ends lost 3 bases at V and 6 bases at J; junction bases unmatched: 8. Generated by immunoSEQ multiplex PCR, the TCRdb table keeps only in-frame clones and is missing some. The sample has around 100,000 clones, around 96% seen once; the top ten hold 0.3% to 0.35%. V and J are TRBV10-1 and TRBJ2-7; 7 bases are shared with TRBD2. The TCR comes from a human donor in good health. The sequenced sample was T cells isolated from PBMCs. CDR3 DNA sequence: TGCGCCAGCAGTGACGGGCGGGAGATTTTCGAGCAGTACTTC. Its translation is CASSDGREIFEQYF.